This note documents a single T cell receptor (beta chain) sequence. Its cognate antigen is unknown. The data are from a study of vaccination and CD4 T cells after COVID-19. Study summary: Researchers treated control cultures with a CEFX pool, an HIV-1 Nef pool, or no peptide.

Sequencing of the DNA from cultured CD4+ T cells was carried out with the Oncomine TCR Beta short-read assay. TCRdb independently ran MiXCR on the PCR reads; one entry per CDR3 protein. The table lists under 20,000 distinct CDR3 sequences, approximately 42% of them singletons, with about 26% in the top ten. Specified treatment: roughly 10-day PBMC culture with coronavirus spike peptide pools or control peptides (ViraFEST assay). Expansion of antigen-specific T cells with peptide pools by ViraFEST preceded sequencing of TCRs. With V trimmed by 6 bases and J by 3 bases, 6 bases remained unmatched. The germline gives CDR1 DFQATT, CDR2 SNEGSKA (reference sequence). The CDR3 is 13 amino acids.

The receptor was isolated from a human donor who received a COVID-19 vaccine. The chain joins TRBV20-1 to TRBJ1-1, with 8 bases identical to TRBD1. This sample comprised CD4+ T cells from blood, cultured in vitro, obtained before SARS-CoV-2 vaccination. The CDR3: CSATTGGHTEAFF. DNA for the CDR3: TGCAGTGCAACTACAGGGGGTCACACTGAAGCTTTCTTT.